The clone carrying this T cell receptor beta chain has more than one count but fewer than ten. This record comes from a study of blood T cell repertoires in COVID-19. The CDR3 runs to 17 residues. The ends lost 2 bases at V and 2 bases at J; junction bases unmatched: 8. Looked up from germline, CDR1 is SGHRS and CDR2 is YFSETQ. Clones were read by immunoSEQ multiplex PCR, and TCRdb kept only the in-frame ones, dropping some. The table lists about 88,000 clones, roughly 72% of them singletons, with approximately 23% in the top ten. The sequence derives from a woman in her sixties in a cohort sampled during active or convalescent COVID-19. V is TRBV5-1 and J is TRBJ1-4; 8 bases agree with TRBD1. The specimen sequenced was peripheral blood. CDR3 amino acids: CASSLHGQGGTNEKLFF. The CDR3 coding sequence is TGCGCCAGCAGCTTACACGGACAGGGAGGTACTAATGAAAAACTGTTTTTT.